The 13 T cell receptor beta chains reported below all come from one sample, sequenced in a study of brain metastases from non-small cell lung cancer. Using immunoSEQ multiplex PCR, the repertoire was profiled, and TCRdb retains in-frame clones only, with some absent. The table records hundreds of clones, around 88% of them present only once. What was sequenced was tumor-adjacent normal tissue. These receptors all stem from a donor at least 40 years old with non-small cell lung cancer.

This clone appeared once. The chain links TRBV2 to TRBJ1-4, with D maybe TRBD1 (6 bases). V was pared by 6 bases and J by 3 bases, with 14 bases between. The CDR3 is 15 amino acids. CDR1 and CDR2 (germline): SNHLY, FYNNEI. The DNA for the CDR3 is TGTGCCAGCAGCTACAGGGAAAGGGCTAATGAAAAACTGTTTTTT. This encodes CASSYRERANEKLFF.

This chain joins TRBV6-1 and TRBJ1-1; no clear D gene. The CDR3 is made up of 13 amino acids. CDR1 and CDR2 from the germline V gene are MNHNS and SASEGT. Trimming cost V 2 bases and J 2 bases, with 6 bases left between them. The CDR3: CASSERDNTEAFF. The CDR3 DNA sequence: TGTGCCAGCAGTGAACGGGATAACACTGAAGCTTTCTTT.

CDR3 DNA: TGTGCCAGCTCACCAGGCCCTGGCTCTGGAAACACCATATATTTT. This translates into CASSPGPGSGNTIYF. The J gene is TRBJ1-3, the V gene TRBV18; no reliable D call. Germline V gene lookup returns CDR1 KGHSH and CDR2 LQKENI. Trimming stripped 2 bases from V and 0 bases from J, with 8 bases between. The CDR3 covers 15 residues.

The rearrangement uses TRBV6-4 and TRBJ2-3; 10 bases fit TRBD2. Germline assignment: CDR1 MRHNA and CDR2 SNTAGT. Unmatched junction bases numbered 2, after V lost 4 bases and J lost 1 base. The CDR3 has 15 residues. Written as DNA, the CDR3 is TGTGCCAGCAGTGCAGCGGGAGGGGGCACAGATACGCAGTATTTT. Protein sequence: CASSAAGGGTDTQYF.

This sequence joins TRBV3-1 (or the pseudogene TRBV3-2) and TRBJ1-5; D is ambiguous. Trimming removed 1 base at V and 2 bases at J, with 12 bases between. Germline V gene data show CDR1 as LGHDT and CDR2 as YNNKEL (reference sequence). The CDR3 has 16 residues. The CDR3 sequence is CASSQGWGGGNQPQHF. CDR3 DNA: TGTGCCAGCAGCCAAGGATGGGGAGGAGGCAATCAGCCCCAGCATTTT.

Here the CDR3 DNA reads TGTGCCAGCAGCTTAAGGGGATGGGCCGAGAGCGGAACAGATACGCAGTATTTT. It is translated as CASSLRGWAESGTDTQYF. The V and J genes are TRBV13 and TRBJ2-3; D may be TRBD1 or TRBD2 (5 bases each). V was shortened by 2 bases and J by 3 bases, with 21 bases between the two germline ends. This CDR3 is 18 amino acids long. The germline V gene encodes CDR1 PRHDT and CDR2 FYEKMQ (reference sequence).

A remark on this clone: With a much larger clone just one base away, this may be a read error. The chain recombines TRBV12-3 or TRBV12-4 with TRBJ1-2; D unclear. V lost 3 bases and J lost 3, with 5 bases in between. This CDR3 spans 12 amino acids. CDR3 bases: TGTGCCAGCAGTTTCGGCTACTATGGCTACACCTTC. Amino acids: CASSFGYYGYTF.

This chain joins TRBV5-4 and TRBJ2-1; no clear D gene. The CDR3 is 15 amino acids. Trimming took 1 base from V and 4 from J, leaving 12 bases between them. The germline CDR1 and CDR2 sequences are SGHNT and YYREEE (reference sequence). The DNA for the CDR3 is TGTGCCAGCAGCTTGCGGCAGGACGGGTACAATGAGCAGTTCTTC. Residues: CASSLRQDGYNEQFF.

The rearrangement joins TRBV12-3 or TRBV12-4 to TRBJ2-1; D might be TRBD1 or TRBD2, each matching 6 bases. The CDR3 covers 13 residues. Trimming left V 6 bases short and J 4 bases short, with 10 bases between. This CDR3 is CASRPGAYNEQFF. Written as DNA, the CDR3 is TGTGCCAGCAGGCCGGGGGCGTACAATGAGCAGTTCTTC.

The V call is TRBV5-4, the J call TRBJ1-2; the D gene is possibly TRBD1 (6 bases). The V end lost 3 bases, the J end lost 2 bases, and 11 bases lay between the germline ends. The CDR3 is 14 residues long. Germline assignment: CDR1 SGHNT and CDR2 YYREEE (reference sequence). The CDR3 nucleotides are TGTGCCAGCAGCTCCGTTACAGGGAACTATGGCTACACCTTC. Its translation: CASSSVTGNYGYTF.

As regards this clone: Germline and junction disagree at one end, which may indicate a read error. This sequence joins TRBV6-6 and TRBJ1-1; 8 bases fit TRBD1. Germline V gene data show CDR1 as MNHNY and CDR2 as SVGAGI (reference sequence). This CDR3 is 13 amino acids long. The CDR3 protein is CTSIDRGNTEAFF. The CDR3 nucleotides read TGTACCAGCATTGACAGGGGAAACACTGAAGCTTTCTTT.

This chain links TRBV12-3 or TRBV12-4 with TRBJ1-1, with D perhaps matching TRBD1 (6 bases). The CDR3 sequence is 13 residues long. Between the trimmed V and J ends, which lost 4 bases and 3 bases, there was a span of 9 bases. The chain's CDR3 is CASSSDSYTEAFF. As DNA, the CDR3 is TGTGCCAGCAGTTCGGACAGTTACACTGAAGCTTTCTTT.

The chain carries TRBV12-3 or TRBV12-4 and TRBJ1-1; D is ambiguous. This CDR3 comprises 11 residues. V dropped 6 bases and J dropped 4 bases, with 6 bases sitting between them. The CDR3 bases are TGTGCCAGCAGCCGCGCCACTGAAGCTTTCTTT. Amino acids: CASSRATEAFF.